The 9 T cell receptor beta chains given below trace back to one sample, sequenced in a study of metastatic and nonmetastatic thyroid tumors. TCRdb reprocessed the PCR reads via MiXCR. This table has around 30,000 clones, more than 20% appearing once. Among the patients, none had received any treatment before thyroid surgery. Input material: blood. Receptors were obtained from a female donor with papillary thyroid cancer or a benign thyroid nodule (not recorded which). Some clones in this sample may be carry-over from other donors' samples.

Ten or more counts support this clone. The chain carries TRBV28 and TRBJ1-3; TRBD1 matches 7 bases. The CDR3 has 18 residues. V gave up 0 bases and J gave up 0 bases; unmatched junction bases: 8. Germline V gene lookup returns CDR1 MDHEN and CDR2 SYDVKM. This CDR3 reads CASSLWDYRGDSGNTIYF. DNA for the CDR3: TGTGCCAGCAGTTTATGGGACTACAGGGGCGACTCTGGAAACACCATATATTTT. The full variable domain, with the rest looked up from reference TRBV28 and TRBJ1-3, is DVKVTQSSRYLVKRTGEKVFLECVQDMDHENMFWYRQDPGLGLRLIYFSYDVKMKEKGDIPEGYSVSREKKERFSLILESASTNQTSMYLCASSLWDYRGDSGNTIYFGEGSWLTVV.

CDR3 sequence reads: CAWSYGQGMYEQYF. The CDR3 DNA reads as TGTGCCTGGAGTTACGGACAGGGGATGTACGAGCAGTACTTC. The V and J genes are TRBV30 and TRBJ2-7, with TRBD1 identical over 9 bases. Trimming at V came to 2 bases and at J to 4 bases, leaving 6 bases not matched to a gene. There are 14 residues in the CDR3. Germline V lookup: CDR1 GTSNPN, CDR2 SVGIG (reference sequence).

The chain has TRBV7-3 and TRBJ2-2, with D hard to call. The CDR3 sequence is 14 residues long. Germline assignment: CDR1 SGHTA and CDR2 FQGTGA. V lost 7 bases and J lost 6, with 15 bases in between. The CDR3 region has the DNA TGTGCCAGCATCCTTGACAAGGAGTCCGGGGAGCTGTTTTTT. As protein: CASILDKESGELFF. The full variable domain, completed using reference TRBV7-3 and TRBJ2-2, is GAGVSQTPSNKVTEKGKYVELRCDPISGHTALYWYRQSLGQGPEFLIYFQGTGAADDSGLPNDRFFAVRPEGSVSTLKIQRTERGDSAVYLCASILDKESGELFFGEGSRLTVL.

The table lists this clone with many counts. The chain has TRBV11-2 and TRBJ2-1; no clear D gene. Trimming cost V 5 bases and J 3 bases, with 11 bases left between them. The CDR3 spans 14 residues. Per germline, CDR1 SGHAT and CDR2 FQNNGV. CDR3 amino acids: CASSPRTGYNEQFF. The CDR3 DNA reads TGTGCCAGCAGCCCCAGGACGGGCTACAATGAGCAGTTCTTC.

The chain couples TRBV5-1 to TRBJ1-6, with D possibly TRBD1 on 6 matching bases. V shed 4 bases and J shed 0 bases, with 8 bases lying between them. The CDR3 loop spans 15 amino acids. Looked up from germline, CDR1 is SGHRS and CDR2 is YFSETQ. Here the CDR3 reads CASSDRSSYNSPLHF. The DNA for the CDR3 is TGCGCCAGCAGCGACAGGAGCTCCTATAATTCACCCCTCCACTTT.

This clone was counted ten times or more. The V and J genes are TRBV5-1 and TRBJ1-1; D gene uncertain. Per germline, CDR1 SGHRS and CDR2 YFSETQ. This CDR3 region has 12 residues. Trimming took 3 bases from V and 4 from J, leaving 7 bases between them. The CDR3 DNA reads TGCGCCAGCAGCTCCCGGGGCACTGAAGCTTTCTTT. This codes for CASSSRGTEAFF.

This chain uses TRBV30 with TRBJ2-7; the D gene is possibly TRBD2 (5 bases). V shed 0 bases and J shed 6 bases, with 15 bases lying between them. The CDR3 is made up of 14 amino acids. Germline V gene lookup returns CDR1 GTSNPN and CDR2 SVGIG (reference sequence). CDR3 residues: CAWSVDCPAFEQYF. CDR3 bases: TGTGCCTGGAGTGTGGACTGTCCGGCTTTCGAGCAGTACTTC.

V usage is TRBV27 and J usage is TRBJ1-6; no firm D call. This CDR3 is built from 16 residues. Germline-derived CDR1 and CDR2 are MNHEY and SMNVEV (reference sequence). V lost 5 bases and J lost 1, with 12 bases in between. The CDR3 here is CASSVTAVSYNSPLHF. The CDR3 coding sequence is TGTGCCAGCAGTGTTACAGCTGTATCCTATAATTCACCCCTCCACTTT.

This chain uses TRBV11-3 with TRBJ2-6; D perhaps matches TRBD1 (5 bases). The CDR3 extends over 16 amino acids. The V gene's germline CDR1 is SGHNT and CDR2 YENEEA. V gave up 5 bases and J gave up 4 bases, with 15 bases separating them. The CDR3 bases are TGTGCCAGCAGCCCCCAGGGTACCTCCGGGGCCAACGTCCTGACTTTC. Its translation is CASSPQGTSGANVLTF.